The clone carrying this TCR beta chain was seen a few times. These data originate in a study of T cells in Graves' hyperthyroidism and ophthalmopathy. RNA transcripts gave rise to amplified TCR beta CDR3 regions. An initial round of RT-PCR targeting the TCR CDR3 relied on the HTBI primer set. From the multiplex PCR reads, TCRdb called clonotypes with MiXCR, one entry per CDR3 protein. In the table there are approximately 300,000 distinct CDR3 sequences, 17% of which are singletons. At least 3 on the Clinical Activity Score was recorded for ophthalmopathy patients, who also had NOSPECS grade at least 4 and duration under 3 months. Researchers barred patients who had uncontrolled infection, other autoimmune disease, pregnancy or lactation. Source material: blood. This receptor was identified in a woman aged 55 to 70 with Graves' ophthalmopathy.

The CDR3 coding sequence is TGTGCCAGCAGCGTAGAGCGGGGCTCTAATGAAAAACTGTTTTTT. Translating gives CASSVERGSNEKLFF. This chain joins TRBV9 and TRBJ1-4; D perhaps matches TRBD1 (5 bases). The length of the CDR3 is 15 residues. The V end lost 0 bases, the J end lost 3 bases, and 9 bases lay between the germline ends. Germline assignment: CDR1 SGDLS and CDR2 YYNGEE.